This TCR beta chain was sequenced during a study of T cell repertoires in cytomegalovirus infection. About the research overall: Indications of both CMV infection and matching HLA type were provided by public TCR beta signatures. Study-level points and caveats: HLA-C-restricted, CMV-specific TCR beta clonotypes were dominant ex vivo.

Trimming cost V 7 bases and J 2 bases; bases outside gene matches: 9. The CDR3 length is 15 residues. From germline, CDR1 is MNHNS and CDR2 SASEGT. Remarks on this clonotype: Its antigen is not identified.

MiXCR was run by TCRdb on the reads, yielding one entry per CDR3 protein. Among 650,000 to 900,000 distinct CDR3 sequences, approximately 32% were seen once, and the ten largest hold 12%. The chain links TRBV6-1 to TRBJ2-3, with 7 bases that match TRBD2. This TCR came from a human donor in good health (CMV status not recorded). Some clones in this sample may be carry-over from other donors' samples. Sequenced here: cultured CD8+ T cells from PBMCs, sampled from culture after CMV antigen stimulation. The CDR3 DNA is TGTGCCAGCATCGGGGGGACGACTCTCACAGATACGCAGTATTTT. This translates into CASIGGTTLTDTQYF.